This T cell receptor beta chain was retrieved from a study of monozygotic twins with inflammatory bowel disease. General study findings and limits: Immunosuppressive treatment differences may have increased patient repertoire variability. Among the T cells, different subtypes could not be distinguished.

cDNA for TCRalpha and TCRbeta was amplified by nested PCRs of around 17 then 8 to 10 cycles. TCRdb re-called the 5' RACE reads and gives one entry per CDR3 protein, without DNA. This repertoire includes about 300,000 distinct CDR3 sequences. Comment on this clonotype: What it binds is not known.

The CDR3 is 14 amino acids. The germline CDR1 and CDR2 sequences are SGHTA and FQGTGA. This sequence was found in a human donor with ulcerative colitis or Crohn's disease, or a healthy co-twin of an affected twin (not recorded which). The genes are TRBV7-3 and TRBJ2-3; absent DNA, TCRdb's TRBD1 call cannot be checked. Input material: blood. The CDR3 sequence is CASSYTGVADTQYF.